This note documents a single T cell receptor beta chain sequence. Antigen unknown. This CDR3 is 15 amino acids long. CDR1 and CDR2 (germline): MDHEN, SYDVKM. V lost 4 bases and J lost 3, with 15 bases in between. This entry comes from a study of T cell clonotyping in hematopoietic cell transplantation. Study-level background: Recipient samples before transplant were obtained post-cytoreduction. Study-wide results and caveats: Higher Inverse Simpson Index values in graft donor and pretransplant recipient predicted broader posttransplant TCR diversity.

The time point is: recipient sample about 28 days before transplant, after cytoreduction. Blood collection times were about day -28 and days 30, 100, 180 posttransplant. The data were produced by immunoSEQ multiplex PCR, yet TCRdb's version contains in-frame clones alone and is incomplete. The sample has several thousand clones, about 97% seen once. The source of this sequence is a man aged 65 to 79 with acute myeloid leukemia. Some clones in this sample may be carry-over from other donors' samples. The rearrangement links TRBV28 to TRBJ1-2; D unclear. This material consisted of peripheral blood mononuclear cells, taken before stem cell transplant. DNA for the CDR3: TGTGCCAGCAGTTCCAAAGCCTCCTGGTACTATGGCTACACCTTC. Its translation: CASSSKASWYYGYTF.